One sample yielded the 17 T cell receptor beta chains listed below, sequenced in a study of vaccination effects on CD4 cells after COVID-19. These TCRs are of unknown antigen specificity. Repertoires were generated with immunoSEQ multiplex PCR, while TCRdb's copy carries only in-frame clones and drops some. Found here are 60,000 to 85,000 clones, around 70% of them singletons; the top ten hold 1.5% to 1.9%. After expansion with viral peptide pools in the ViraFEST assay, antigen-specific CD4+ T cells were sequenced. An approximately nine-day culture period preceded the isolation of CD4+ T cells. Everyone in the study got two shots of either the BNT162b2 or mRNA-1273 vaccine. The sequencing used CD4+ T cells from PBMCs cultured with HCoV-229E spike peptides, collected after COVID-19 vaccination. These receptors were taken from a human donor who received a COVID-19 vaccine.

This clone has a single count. The chain's CDR3 is CASTRDPIVNTEAFF. CDR3 sequence (DNA): TGTGCCAGCACGCGGGACCCCATCGTGAACACTGAAGCTTTCTTT. The V and J genes are TRBV2 and TRBJ1-1; D might be TRBD1 (5 bases). The CDR3 length is 15 residues. Germline V gene lookup returns CDR1 SNHLY and CDR2 FYNNEI. V was pared by 7 bases and J by 0 bases, with 15 bases between.

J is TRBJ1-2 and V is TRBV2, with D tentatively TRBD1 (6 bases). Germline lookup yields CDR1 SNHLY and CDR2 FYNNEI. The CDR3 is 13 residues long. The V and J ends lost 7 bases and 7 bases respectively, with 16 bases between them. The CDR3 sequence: CASNLQGESGYTF. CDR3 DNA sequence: TGTGCCAGCAACCTACAGGGAGAGTCTGGCTACACCTTC.

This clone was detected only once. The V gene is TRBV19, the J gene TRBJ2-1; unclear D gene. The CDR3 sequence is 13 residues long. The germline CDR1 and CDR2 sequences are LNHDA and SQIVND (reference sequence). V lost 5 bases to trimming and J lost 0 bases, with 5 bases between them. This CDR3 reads CASSLSSYNEQFF. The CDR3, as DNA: TGTGCCAGTAGTCTTAGCTCCTACAATGAGCAGTTCTTC.

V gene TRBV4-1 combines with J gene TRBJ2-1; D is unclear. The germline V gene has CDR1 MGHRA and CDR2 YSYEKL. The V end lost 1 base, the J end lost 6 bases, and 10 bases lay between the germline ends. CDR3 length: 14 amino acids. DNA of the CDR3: TGCGCCAGCAGCCAAGTTCAGGTCGGCAATGAGCAGTTCTTC. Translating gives CASSQVQVGNEQFF.

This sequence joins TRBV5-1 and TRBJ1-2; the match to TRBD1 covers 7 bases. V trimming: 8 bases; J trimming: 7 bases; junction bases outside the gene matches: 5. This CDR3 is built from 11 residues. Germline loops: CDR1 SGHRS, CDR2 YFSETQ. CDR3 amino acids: CASKNRGGYTF. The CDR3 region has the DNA TGCGCCAGTAAAAACAGGGGTGGCTACACCTTC.

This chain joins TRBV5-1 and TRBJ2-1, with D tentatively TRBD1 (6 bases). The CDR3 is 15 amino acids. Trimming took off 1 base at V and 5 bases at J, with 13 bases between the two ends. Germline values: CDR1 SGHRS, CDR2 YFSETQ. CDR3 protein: CASSLMSGADNEQFF. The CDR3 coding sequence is TGCGCCAGCAGCTTGATGTCAGGGGCGGACAATGAGCAGTTCTTC.

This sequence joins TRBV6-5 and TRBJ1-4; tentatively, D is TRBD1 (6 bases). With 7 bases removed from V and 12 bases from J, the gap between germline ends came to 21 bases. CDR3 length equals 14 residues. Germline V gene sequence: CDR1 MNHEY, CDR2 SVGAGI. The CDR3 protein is CASNPQGSGGELFF. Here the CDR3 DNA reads TGTGCCAGCAATCCCCAGGGGAGCGGGGGGGAACTGTTTTTT.

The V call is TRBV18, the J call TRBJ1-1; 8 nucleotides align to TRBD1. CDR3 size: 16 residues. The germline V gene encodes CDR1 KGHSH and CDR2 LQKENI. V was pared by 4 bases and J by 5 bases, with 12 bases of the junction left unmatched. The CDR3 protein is CASSRQNQGAGTEAFF. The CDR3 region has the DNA TGTGCCAGCTCACGCCAAAATCAGGGGGCCGGGACTGAAGCTTTCTTT.

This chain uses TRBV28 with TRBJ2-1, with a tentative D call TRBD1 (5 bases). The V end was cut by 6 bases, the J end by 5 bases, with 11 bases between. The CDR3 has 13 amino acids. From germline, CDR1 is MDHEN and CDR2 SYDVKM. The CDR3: CASRVQANNEQFF. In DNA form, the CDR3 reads TGTGCCAGCAGGGTACAGGCCAACAATGAGCAGTTCTTC.

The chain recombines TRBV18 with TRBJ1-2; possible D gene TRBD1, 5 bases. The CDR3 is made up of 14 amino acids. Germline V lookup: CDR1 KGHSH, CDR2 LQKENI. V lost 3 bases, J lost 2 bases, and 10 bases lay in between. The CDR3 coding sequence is TGTGCCAGCTCACCCATGGGACCGAACTATGGCTACACCTTC. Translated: CASSPMGPNYGYTF.

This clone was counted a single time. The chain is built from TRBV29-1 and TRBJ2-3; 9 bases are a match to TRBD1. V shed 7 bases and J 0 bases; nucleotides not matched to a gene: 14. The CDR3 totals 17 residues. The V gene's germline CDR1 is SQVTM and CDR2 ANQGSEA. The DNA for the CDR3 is TGCAGCGCCACCGCATACAGGGGGCGCGGTAGCACAGATACGCAGTATTTT. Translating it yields CSATAYRGRGSTDTQYF.

CDR3 bases: TGTGCCAGCTCAAATGGGCTAAACATTCAGTACTTC. This translates into CASSNGLNIQYF. The chain links TRBV18 to TRBJ2-4; D gene uncertain. CDR1 is KGHSH, CDR2 LQKENI, per germline. The CDR3 runs 12 residues. Trimming took off 5 bases at V and 6 bases at J, with 8 bases between the two ends.

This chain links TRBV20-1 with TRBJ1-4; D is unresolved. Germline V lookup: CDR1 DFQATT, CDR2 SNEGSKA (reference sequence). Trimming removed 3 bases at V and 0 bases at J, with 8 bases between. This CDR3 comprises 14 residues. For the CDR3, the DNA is TGCAGTGCTAGTTCGGGCCCAACTAATGAAAAACTGTTTTTT. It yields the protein CSASSGPTNEKLFF.

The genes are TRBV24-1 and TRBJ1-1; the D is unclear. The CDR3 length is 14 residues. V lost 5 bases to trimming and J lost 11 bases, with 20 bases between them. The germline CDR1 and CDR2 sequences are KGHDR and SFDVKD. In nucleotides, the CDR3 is TGTGCCACCAGTGGTCGAGAAAGAAGTGTAGGGGCTTTCTTT. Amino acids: CATSGRERSVGAFF.

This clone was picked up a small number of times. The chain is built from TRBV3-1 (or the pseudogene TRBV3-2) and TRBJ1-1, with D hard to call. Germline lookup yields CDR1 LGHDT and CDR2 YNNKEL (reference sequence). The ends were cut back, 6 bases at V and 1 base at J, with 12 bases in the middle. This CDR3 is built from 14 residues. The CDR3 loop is CASSLRTGNTEAFF. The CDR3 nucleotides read TGTGCCAGCAGTCTAAGGACGGGGAACACTGAAGCTTTCTTT.

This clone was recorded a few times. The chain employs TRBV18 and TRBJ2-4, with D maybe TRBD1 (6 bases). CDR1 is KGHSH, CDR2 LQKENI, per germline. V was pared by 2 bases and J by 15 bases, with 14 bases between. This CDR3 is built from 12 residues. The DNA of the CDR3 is TGTGCCAGCTCACCAGACAGGATCGAGCTGTACTTC. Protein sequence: CASSPDRIELYF.

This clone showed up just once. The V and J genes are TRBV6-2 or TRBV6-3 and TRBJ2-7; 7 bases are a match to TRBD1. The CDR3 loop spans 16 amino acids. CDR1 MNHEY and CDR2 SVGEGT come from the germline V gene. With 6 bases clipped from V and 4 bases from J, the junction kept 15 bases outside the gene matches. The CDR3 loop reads CASSPRTGVWGYEQYV. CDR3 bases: TGTGCCAGCAGCCCGCGGACAGGCGTTTGGGGATACGAGCAGTACGTC.